This T cell receptor (beta chain) is from a study of T cells in Graves' hyperthyroidism and ophthalmopathy. TCR beta CDR3 regions were amplified from RNA. RT-PCR in the first round (using the HTBI primer set) targeted the TCR CDR3. TCRdb ran MiXCR on the multiplex PCR reads and lists one entry per CDR3 protein. Of 500,000 to 800,000 distinct CDR3 sequences in the sample, just under 45% are singletons; the top ten hold 6.5% to 9%. CDR3 size: 11 residues. The ends were cut back, 5 bases at V and 6 bases at J, with 10 bases in the middle. Germline CDR1 reads GTSNPN; CDR2 reads SVGIG (reference sequence). Thyroid ultrasound, orbital computed tomography, clinical symptoms, and serum thyroxine and TRAb underpinned diagnoses.

The chain uses TRBV30 and TRBJ1-2, with D maybe TRBD1 (6 bases). Sample: peripheral blood or thyroid tissue (not recorded which). The clonotype originates from an adult man with Graves' disease, either hyperthyroidism or ophthalmopathy (not recorded which). The DNA for the CDR3 is TGTGCCTGGTCAGGGGCGCATGGCTACACCTTC. Its translation is CAWSGAHGYTF.